This entry lists 25 T cell receptor beta chains sequenced from one sample in a study of blood T cell repertoires in COVID-19. Profiled with immunoSEQ multiplex PCR; TCRdb holds only in-frame clones, not every one. This table has just over 200,000 clones, 80% appearing once. Specimen: peripheral blood. The receptor set was obtained from a woman aged 65 to 85 with acute or convalescent COVID-19.

The gene calls are TRBV6-5 and TRBJ2-7; 11 bases align to TRBD2. The J segment lost 1 base and the V segment lost 5 bases, leaving 4 bases of the junction unmatched. CDR1 MNHEY and CDR2 SVGAGI come from the germline V gene. The CDR3 is 15 amino acids. The CDR3 protein is CASSRTSGGSYEQYF. The DNA for the CDR3 is TGTGCCAGCAGTCGAACTAGCGGGGGATCCTACGAGCAGTACTTC.

The gene calls are TRBV4-2 and TRBJ2-2, with 7 bases lining up with TRBD1. This CDR3 spans 16 amino acids. The germline gives CDR1 LGHNA, CDR2 YNFKEQ. V lost 4 bases to trimming and J lost 7 bases; unmatched junction nucleotides: 12. The CDR3 DNA is TGTGCCAGCAGCCCAAGGGTAGGGGGCTCGGTCGGGGAGCTGTTTTTT. Translated: CASSPRVGGSVGELFF.

This chain connects TRBV19 to TRBJ1-1; 9 nucleotides match TRBD1. Germline V gene sequence: CDR1 LNHDA, CDR2 SQIVND (reference sequence). This CDR3 contains 14 residues. Germline trimming cut 5 bases from V and 5 bases from J; bases unmatched to any gene: 6. The CDR3 nucleotides read TGTGCCAGTAGTTGGGACAGGGAGATAACTGAAGCTTTCTTT. Translated, it gives CASSWDREITEAFF.

The rearrangement joins TRBV28 to TRBJ2-3; 7 nucleotides match TRBD2. CDR1 MDHEN and CDR2 SYDVKM come from the germline V gene. The ends lost 4 bases at V and 6 bases at J; junction bases unmatched: 13. The CDR3 spans 16 residues. For the CDR3, the DNA is TGTGCCAGCAGTTCCGCCGGACTAGTCGGGTCGGATACGCAGTATTTT. It translates to CASSSAGLVGSDTQYF.

The chain combines TRBV11-3 with TRBJ2-1, with D perhaps TRBD2 (5 bases). The V and J ends lost 1 base and 4 bases respectively, with 14 bases between them. The V gene's germline CDR1 is SGHNT and CDR2 YENEEA. The length of the CDR3 is 16 residues. Here the CDR3 DNA reads TGTGCCAGCAGCTTAGGCGGGCCCACCTTATACAATGAGCAGTTCTTC. It translates to CASSLGGPTLYNEQFF.

The chain carries TRBV27 and TRBJ1-1, with TRBD1 matching 7 bases. The CDR3 runs to 15 residues. The junction had 6 bases not matched to a gene; V was cut back by 5 bases and J by 0 bases. Germline V gives CDR1 MNHEY, CDR2 SMNVEV (reference sequence). The CDR3 protein is CASSRQGVMNTEAFF. The CDR3 DNA reads TGTGCCAGCAGTAGACAGGGAGTGATGAACACTGAAGCTTTCTTT.

The V call is TRBV6-5, the J call TRBJ2-1, with D possibly TRBD1 on 5 matching bases. Trimming removed 5 bases from V and 9 bases from J, with 14 bases in between. The CDR3 loop spans 13 amino acids. CDR1 MNHEY and CDR2 SVGAGI come from the germline V gene. The CDR3 is CASSTFTGAEQFF. DNA of the CDR3: TGTGCCAGCAGTACCTTCACAGGAGCTGAGCAGTTCTTC.

The rearrangement uses TRBV3-1 (or the pseudogene TRBV3-2) and TRBJ2-2; D not certain. The germline V and J ends were trimmed by 8 bases and 6 bases, with 7 bases remaining between them. The CDR3 runs 11 residues. CDR1 LGHDT and CDR2 YNNKEL come from the germline V gene (reference sequence). The CDR3 coding sequence is TGTGCCAGCGTCCAATCCGGGGAGCTGTTTTTT. This gives the protein CASVQSGELFF.

The CDR3 nucleotides read TGTGCCAGCAGCTTAGGACTTGGACAGGGGGTTCGTGCAGATACGCAGTATTTT. This gives the protein CASSLGLGQGVRADTQYF. This rearrangement joins TRBV7-8 to TRBJ2-3; 10 bases are shared with TRBD1. V dropped 1 base and J dropped 4; count of bases not matched to a gene: 11. Per germline, CDR1 SGHVS and CDR2 FQNEAQ. This CDR3 has 18 residues.

The V gene is TRBV5-1, the J gene TRBJ1-3; maybe TRBD1 (6 bases). Per germline, CDR1 SGHRS and CDR2 YFSETQ. V lost 0 bases and J lost 0, with 13 bases in between. The CDR3 loop spans 17 amino acids. The CDR3 loop is CASSLATQGSSGNTIYF. In DNA, the CDR3 is TGCGCCAGCAGCTTGGCCACACAGGGAAGCTCTGGAAACACCATATATTTT. Using reference TRBV5-1 and TRBJ1-3 for the parts outside the CDR3, the full variable domain is KAGVTQTPRYLIKTRGQQVTLSCSPISGHRSVSWYQQTPGQGLQFLFEYFSETQRNKGNFPGRFSGRQFSNSRSEMNVSTLELGDSALYLCASSLATQGSSGNTIYFGEGSWLTVV.

The chain combines TRBV5-4 with TRBJ2-7; maybe TRBD1 (6 bases). Germline CDR1 SGHNT, CDR2 YYREEE (reference sequence). Trimming removed 1 base at V and 2 bases at J, with 7 bases between. This CDR3 has 13 residues. Here the CDR3 reads CASSLQGPYEQYF. CDR3 DNA: TGTGCCAGCAGCTTGCAGGGGCCCTACGAGCAGTACTTC.

The chain couples TRBV5-8 to TRBJ1-4; tentatively, D is TRBD1 (5 bases). The CDR3 runs to 15 residues. Germline assignment: CDR1 SGHTS and CDR2 YDEGEE. V dropped 3 bases and J dropped 4 bases, with 13 bases sitting between them. The CDR3 nucleotides are TGTGCCAGCAGCTGGACCTCCGGGGGTAATGAAAAACTGTTTTTT. Amino acid sequence: CASSWTSGGNEKLFF.

V and J are TRBV10-2 and TRBJ2-4, with 11 bases lining up with TRBD2. Germline V gives CDR1 WSHSY, CDR2 SAAADI. J lost 5 bases, V lost 6 bases, and 6 bases had no gene match. The CDR3 loop spans 15 amino acids. The CDR3, as DNA: TGCGCCAGCAGCGCTCTAGCGGGAGGAGAAAACATTCAGTACTTC. Translated: CASSALAGGENIQYF.

The chain combines TRBV19 with TRBJ2-1; 7 bases are a match to TRBD2. V lost 4 bases to trimming and J lost 4 bases; unmatched junction nucleotides: 4. This CDR3 contains 14 residues. CDR1 LNHDA and CDR2 SQIVND come from the germline V gene (reference sequence). The CDR3 DNA follows: TGTGCCAGTAGTACCCGAGCGGGGTACAATGAGCAGTTCTTC. Protein: CASSTRAGYNEQFF.

The gene calls are TRBV30 and TRBJ2-5; TRBD1 is a possible D gene (5 bases). This CDR3 has 13 amino acids. In germline, CDR1 is GTSNPN, CDR2 SVGIG (reference sequence). Trimming took 1 base from V and 1 from J, leaving 7 bases between them. CDR3 coding DNA: TGTGCCTGGAGTGGGGGCTCCCAAGAGACCCAGTACTTC. It specifies CAWSGGSQETQYF.

This clone has a single count. The V call is TRBV12-2, the J call TRBJ2-7; TRBD1, as called in the table, went unchecked against the DNA. TRBV12-2 is deemed a pseudogene. The CDR3 consists of 14 residues. The CDR3 DNA reads TGTGCAAGTCGCTCCGACAGGAGATCCTACGAGCAGTACTTC. This gives the protein CASRSDRRSYEQYF.

The chain carries TRBV2 and TRBJ1-1; TRBD1 might be the D (6 bases). V was trimmed by 5 bases and J by 10 bases, leaving 11 bases between them. The CDR3 spans 11 residues. Germline CDR1 SNHLY, CDR2 FYNNEI. The DNA of the CDR3 is TGTGCCAGCAGTACAGGGTTTGCAGCTTTCTTT. Amino acid sequence: CASSTGFAAFF. Full variable domain (missing parts from reference TRBV2 and TRBJ1-1): EPEVTQTPSHQVTQMGQEVILRCVPISNHLYFYWYRQILGQKVEFLVSFYNNEISEKSEIFDDQFSVERPDGSNFTLKIRSTKLEDSAMYFCASSTGFAAFFGQGTRLTVV.

The chain employs TRBV5-6 and TRBJ1-4, with a possible D match to TRBD1 (5 bases). V was cut by 3 bases and J by 3 bases, with 12 bases left in between. CDR3 size: 15 residues. CDR1 is SGHDT and CDR2 is YYEEEE in the germline V gene. CDR3 coding DNA: TGTGCCAGCAGCTCTCCAGGGAACCCTAATGAAAAACTGTTTTTT. Translating it yields CASSSPGNPNEKLFF. The whole variable domain, filled in from reference TRBV5-6 and TRBJ1-4, reads DAGVTQSPTHLIKTRGQQVTLRCSPKSGHDTVSWYQQALGQGPQFIFQYYEEEERQRGNFPDRFSGHQFPNYSSELNVNALLLGDSALYLCASSSPGNPNEKLFFGSGTQLSVL.

The chain couples TRBV29-1 to TRBJ2-1; 9 bases align to TRBD2. The ends lost 2 bases at V and 10 bases at J; junction bases unmatched: 12. Germline V gives CDR1 SQVTM, CDR2 ANQGSEA. This CDR3 contains 15 residues. The DNA of the CDR3 is TGCAGCGTTGAAACTAACCTAGCGGGAAGGGACGAGCAGTTCTTC. Amino acid sequence: CSVETNLAGRDEQFF.

The rearrangement uses TRBV3-1 (or the pseudogene TRBV3-2) and TRBJ1-2; D may be TRBD1 (6 bases). V lost 7 bases and J 6 bases, leaving 15 bases between the germline ends. The CDR3 contains 13 residues. In germline, CDR1 is LGHDT, CDR2 YNNKEL (reference sequence). CDR3 sequence (DNA): TGTGCCAGCAAAGCCGTGGCAGGGGATGGCTACACCTTC. This sequence encodes CASKAVAGDGYTF.

The rearrangement uses TRBV18 and TRBJ2-1; TRBD2 matches 9 bases. The CDR3 runs 15 residues. V lost 6 bases and J lost 6; bases outside the gene matches: 9. The germline CDR1 and CDR2 sequences are KGHSH and LQKENI. The CDR3 sequence: CASSRNSGSGNEQFF. CDR3 in DNA: TGTGCCAGCTCGCGTAATAGCGGGAGTGGCAATGAGCAGTTCTTC.

The rearrangement uses TRBV2 and TRBJ2-5; the D gene is possibly TRBD2 (5 bases). This CDR3 contains 13 residues. From germline, CDR1 is SNHLY and CDR2 FYNNEI. V was trimmed by 7 bases and J by 3 bases, leaving 12 bases between them. The CDR3 DNA sequence: TGTGCCAGCACCAAGGACTGGGAAGAGACCCAGTACTTC. It encodes CASTKDWEETQYF.

The chain combines TRBV5-5 with TRBJ1-6, with no clear D. The CDR3 extends over 15 amino acids. V was cut by 4 bases and J by 7 bases, with 15 bases left in between. Germline V gives CDR1 SGHKS, CDR2 YYEKEE (reference sequence). The CDR3 region has the DNA TGTGCCAGCAGCACACCCGCCGGGTTGAATTCACCCCTCCACTTT. This sequence encodes CASSTPAGLNSPLHF.

This clone was seen repeatedly, ten times or more. The rearrangement uses TRBV2 and TRBJ1-5; 7 bases are a match to TRBD1. The CDR3 sequence is 16 residues long. V was clipped by 6 bases and J by 1 base; unmatched bases: 9. The germline V gene encodes CDR1 SNHLY and CDR2 FYNNEI. CDR3 coding DNA: TGTGCCAGCAGAGCTCACGACAGGGTGAGCAATCAGCCCCAGCATTTT. It yields the protein CASRAHDRVSNQPQHF.

The chain recombines TRBV5-1 with TRBJ2-2; possible D gene TRBD2, 5 bases. Per germline, CDR1 SGHRS and CDR2 YFSETQ. The CDR3 runs to 16 residues. V lost 4 bases and J lost 2, with 15 bases in between. The chain's CDR3 is CASSPDRTSNTGELFF. CDR3 DNA sequence: TGCGCCAGCAGCCCGGATAGGACTTCTAACACCGGGGAGCTGTTTTTT.